The 28 T cell receptor beta chains listed next were all sequenced from one sample in a study of blood T cell repertoires in COVID-19. TCRdb's copy holds only in-frame clones and misses some; the assay was immunoSEQ multiplex PCR. The table has approximately 190,000 clones, roughly nine tenths seen once; the top ten hold 2.1%. Sequencing used peripheral blood. The receptors here all came from an older man with active or convalescent COVID-19.

This sequence joins TRBV7-9 and TRBJ2-1, with 7 positions matching TRBD2. Germline V gene data show CDR1 as SEHNR and CDR2 as FQNEAQ (reference sequence). The CDR3 runs to 18 residues. V shed 8 bases, J shed 0 bases, and the junction held 16 bases outside the gene matches. The CDR3 spells CASGKNPGLTLSYNEQFF. Here the CDR3 DNA reads TGTGCCAGCGGCAAAAACCCGGGACTAACTCTCTCCTACAATGAGCAGTTCTTC.

The chain employs TRBV18 and TRBJ2-7, with 12 bases identical to TRBD2. The V gene's germline CDR1 is KGHSH and CDR2 LQKENI. The CDR3 consists of 19 residues. Trimming cost V 3 bases and J 5 bases; bases outside gene matches: 17. The CDR3 DNA reads as TGTGCCAGCTCACCCCCCCTAGCGGGAGGGCCTCCTTTTAGAAACGAGCAGTACTTC. It specifies CASSPPLAGGPPFRNEQYF.

The chain has TRBV7-9 and TRBJ2-4, with D hard to call. Trimming removed 5 bases at V and 2 bases at J, with 19 bases between. CDR1 and CDR2 from the germline V gene are SEHNR and FQNEAQ (reference sequence). CDR3 size: 17 residues. For the CDR3, the DNA is TGTGCCAGCAGCCCCCAGGAACTCGTGGGTCCCAAAAACATTCAGTACTTC. Translating it yields CASSPQELVGPKNIQYF.

The chain couples TRBV30 to TRBJ2-7; D unresolved. The CDR3 consists of 12 residues. Trimming stripped 0 bases from V and 4 bases from J, with 7 bases between. Germline CDR1 is GTSNPN and CDR2 is SVGIG (reference sequence). The CDR3 DNA follows: TGTGCCTGGAGTGTAACTCGGTACGAGCAGTACTTC. It is translated as CAWSVTRYEQYF.

Here the CDR3 DNA reads TGTGCCAGCTCCCCCTTTTTAGGGGCCGGCGATGAGCAGTTCTTC. As protein: CASSPFLGAGDEQFF. The chain carries TRBV18 and TRBJ2-1, with D possibly matching TRBD1 (5 bases). CDR1 KGHSH and CDR2 LQKENI come from the germline V gene. The CDR3 spans 15 residues. V lost 6 bases, J lost 8 bases, and 20 bases lay in between.

This CDR3 is CASRQVGSSSYEQYF. CDR3 bases: TGTGCCAGCAGACAAGTGGGGAGTAGCTCCTACGAGCAGTACTTC. This sequence joins TRBV6-5 and TRBJ2-7; D is perhaps TRBD2 (5 bases). Trimming took off 6 bases at V and 0 bases at J, with 15 bases between the two ends. The CDR3 has 15 residues. Per germline, CDR1 MNHEY and CDR2 SVGAGI.

V and J are TRBV20-1 and TRBJ2-3, with 13 bases matching TRBD2. The CDR3 sequence is 15 residues long. Germline trimming cut 3 bases from V and 7 bases from J; bases unmatched to any gene: 7. The germline gives CDR1 DFQATT, CDR2 SNEGSKA (reference sequence). The CDR3 sequence is CSASRTSGGLNTQYF. In DNA form, the CDR3 reads TGCAGTGCTAGTAGGACTAGCGGGGGCCTCAATACGCAGTATTTT.

The chain combines TRBV28 with TRBJ2-7; 8 nucleotides agree with TRBD1. CDR1 and CDR2 (germline): MDHEN, SYDVKM. V shed 5 bases, J shed 0 bases, and the junction held 3 bases outside the gene matches. The CDR3 extends over 14 amino acids. The CDR3 protein is CASSGTGTSYEQYF. The CDR3 DNA sequence: TGTGCCAGCAGTGGGACAGGTACCTCCTACGAGCAGTACTTC. Full variable domain (remainder filled in from reference TRBV28 and TRBJ2-7): DVKVTQSSRYLVKRTGEKVFLECVQDMDHENMFWYRQDPGLGLRLIYFSYDVKMKEKGDIPEGYSVSREKKERFSLILESASTNQTSMYLCASSGTGTSYEQYFGPGTRLTVT.

The V call is TRBV7-2, the J call TRBJ2-3, with TRBD2 as a possible D gene (5 bases). The CDR3 runs to 16 residues. Germline V gene sequence: CDR1 SGHTA, CDR2 FQGNSA. V was shortened by 0 bases and J by 3 bases, with 13 bases between the two germline ends. CDR3 amino acids: CASSLAASRGTDTQYF. The DNA for the CDR3 is TGTGCCAGCAGCTTAGCGGCGAGCCGGGGAACAGATACGCAGTATTTT.

The V and J genes are TRBV7-2 and TRBJ2-5; D is ambiguous. Per the germline V gene, CDR1 is SGHTA and CDR2 is FQGNSA. The CDR3 runs to 14 residues. Trimming shortened V by 5 bases and J by 3 bases, and 13 bases separated the two germline ends. CDR3 DNA: TGTGCCAGCAGCCTAAGCGTGAGGAAAGAGACCCAGTACTTC. Its translation is CASSLSVRKETQYF.

The chain links TRBV18 to TRBJ2-2; 9 bases map to TRBD1. The germline CDR1 and CDR2 sequences are KGHSH and LQKENI. The V segment lost 2 bases and the J segment 1 base; nucleotides outside the gene matches: 5. The length of the CDR3 is 17 residues. The chain's CDR3 is CASSPIGTGLNTGELFF. The CDR3 nucleotides are TGTGCCAGCTCACCAATTGGGACAGGGTTGAACACCGGGGAGCTGTTTTTT.

The chain recombines TRBV7-9 with TRBJ2-2; D gene unclear. The V end lost 5 bases, the J end lost 6 bases, and 16 bases lay between the germline ends. Per germline, CDR1 SEHNR and CDR2 FQNEAQ (reference sequence). The CDR3 is 15 amino acids. The CDR3 is CASSPLSLTAGELFF. CDR3 nucleotides: TGTGCCAGCAGCCCGCTTTCTCTCACGGCCGGGGAGCTGTTTTTT. Full variable domain (outside the CDR3, taken from reference TRBV7-9 and TRBJ2-2): DTGVSQNPRHKITKRGQNVTFRCDPISEHNRLYWYRQTLGQGPEFLTYFQNEAQLEKSRLLSDRFSAERPKGSFSTLEIQRTEQGDSAMYLCASSPLSLTAGELFFGEGSRLTVL.

The genes are TRBV6-5 and TRBJ2-5; 7 nucleotides match TRBD1. Germline assignment: CDR1 MNHEY and CDR2 SVGAGI. The junction had 7 bases not matched to a gene; V was cut back by 7 bases and J by 5 bases. This CDR3 contains 13 residues. The CDR3 region has the DNA TGTGCCAGCACCGACAGGGTAACGGAGACCCAGTACTTC. As protein: CASTDRVTETQYF.

The V call is TRBV28, the J call TRBJ1-6; D not resolved. V was cut by 4 bases and J by 13 bases, with 14 bases left in between. Germline V gene data show CDR1 as MDHEN and CDR2 as SYDVKM. CDR3 length equals 13 residues. CDR3 residues: CASSSPVGWPLHF. In nucleotides, the CDR3 is TGTGCCAGCAGTTCGCCAGTCGGGTGGCCCCTCCACTTT.

This chain connects TRBV7-9 to TRBJ1-2; 10 bases are a match to TRBD1. The junction had 2 bases not matched to a gene; V was cut back by 3 bases and J by 1 base. Germline loops: CDR1 SEHNR, CDR2 FQNEAQ (reference sequence). The CDR3 contains 15 residues. The CDR3 DNA reads TGTGCCAGCAGCTTGGGGACAGGGGATAACTATGGCTACACCTTC. As protein: CASSLGTGDNYGYTF.

The chain uses TRBV28 and TRBJ1-1, with D possibly TRBD1 on 5 matching bases. V lost 5 bases, J lost 11 bases, and 12 bases lay in between. Germline V gives CDR1 MDHEN, CDR2 SYDVKM. This CDR3 region has 11 residues. The CDR3 protein is CASSPTGGAFF. CDR3 DNA: TGTGCCAGCAGTCCGACCGGGGGGGCTTTCTTT.

This CDR3 is CASSRGTGAVSGYTF. In DNA form, the CDR3 reads TGCGCCAGCAGCCGAGGGACAGGGGCGGTGTCGGGCTACACCTTC. The rearrangement links TRBV4-1 to TRBJ1-2; 10 bases map to TRBD1. The V gene end was trimmed by 4 bases and the J gene end by 8 bases; junction bases not matched to a gene: 10. The CDR3 length is 15 residues. In germline, CDR1 is MGHRA, CDR2 YSYEKL.

This clone was seen a few times. The chain combines TRBV28 with TRBJ2-1; a possible D gene is TRBD1 (5 bases). This CDR3 has 16 amino acids. The germline V and J ends were trimmed by 6 bases and 10 bases, with 25 bases remaining between them. Looked up from germline, CDR1 is MDHEN and CDR2 is SYDVKM. CDR3 nucleotides: TGTGCCAGCAGATCAGACCGACGGACCTCCAGGGCGGAGCAGTTCTTC. Encoded protein: CASRSDRRTSRAEQFF.

The chain carries TRBV19 and TRBJ1-5; the match to TRBD1 covers 9 bases. The CDR3 contains 14 residues. J gave up 0 bases and V 10 bases, and 4 bases lay outside the gene matches. Germline V lookup: CDR1 LNHDA, CDR2 SQIVND (reference sequence). The CDR3 nucleotides read TGTGCCACCCGGACAGGGGATAGCAATCAGCCCCAGCATTTT. Encoded protein: CATRTGDSNQPQHF.

The chain employs TRBV19 and TRBJ1-1; D unclear. V shed 6 bases and J shed 0 bases, with 11 bases lying between them. Germline V CDR1 and CDR2: LNHDA, SQIVND (reference sequence). The CDR3 is 14 amino acids. The CDR3 region is CASRTYGMNTEAFF. The CDR3 region has the DNA TGTGCCAGTAGAACGTACGGGATGAACACTGAAGCTTTCTTT.

This clone showed up just once. The gene calls are TRBV18 and TRBJ1-4; 9 nucleotides line up with TRBD1. Germline V gene lookup returns CDR1 KGHSH and CDR2 LQKENI. J lost 7 bases, V lost 0 bases, and 6 bases had no gene match. The CDR3 loop spans 16 amino acids. The CDR3 sequence is CASSPPVGTGFEKLFF. The CDR3 DNA reads TGTGCCAGCTCACCACCCGTCGGGACAGGGTTTGAAAAACTGTTTTTT.

V is TRBV2 and J is TRBJ2-7, with 8 bases that match TRBD2. Germline loops: CDR1 SNHLY, CDR2 FYNNEI. The CDR3 contains 13 residues. After removal of 8 bases from V and 6 bases from J, the junction contained 9 bases not matched to a gene. The CDR3 protein is CASRGGSLVEQYF. CDR3 coding DNA: TGTGCCAGCCGGGGGGGAAGTCTCGTCGAGCAGTACTTC.

This chain links TRBV30 with TRBJ2-7; a possible D gene is TRBD1 (6 bases). V was clipped by 2 bases and J by 5 bases, with 10 bases between them. The germline gives CDR1 GTSNPN, CDR2 SVGIG (reference sequence). The CDR3 has 12 residues. CDR3 region: CAWSLTGNEQYF. CDR3 coding DNA: TGTGCCTGGAGTCTAACAGGGAACGAGCAGTACTTC.

This chain joins TRBV7-2 and TRBJ1-4, with 8 nucleotides matching TRBD1. Germline loops: CDR1 SGHTA, CDR2 FQGNSA. Unmatched junction bases numbered 10, after V lost 2 bases and J lost 11 bases. The CDR3 is made up of 15 amino acids. CDR3 amino acids: CASSLRGVDRDKLFF. The CDR3 DNA is TGTGCCAGCAGCTTAAGGGGGGTGGACAGGGACAAACTGTTTTTT. The variable domain in full, completed from reference TRBV7-2 and TRBJ1-4, reads GAGVSQSPSNKVTEKGKDVELRCDPISGHTALYWYRQSLGQGLEFLIYFQGNSAPDKSGLPSDRFSAERTGGSVSTLTIQRTQQEDSAVYLCASSLRGVDRDKLFFGSGTQLSVL.

This sequence joins TRBV6-6 and TRBJ1-1; 7 nucleotides align to TRBD1. Germline CDR1 reads MNHNY; CDR2 reads SVGAGI (reference sequence). This CDR3 has 13 residues. J lost 5 bases, V lost 4 bases, and 4 bases had no gene match. The DNA for the CDR3 is TGTGCCAGCAGTTCAAAACAGGGGACTGAAGCTTTCTTT. Its translation: CASSSKQGTEAFF.

The chain carries TRBV2 and TRBJ1-3; no reliable D call. The CDR3 loop spans 16 amino acids. Trimming shortened V by 0 bases and J by 4 bases, and 13 bases separated the two germline ends. Germline V gene sequence: CDR1 SNHLY, CDR2 FYNNEI. This CDR3 is CASSEAGVSTGNTIYF. CDR3 DNA sequence: TGTGCCAGCAGTGAAGCCGGGGTATCTACCGGAAACACCATATATTTT.

The CDR3 bases are TGTGCCAGCAGCTTACGCGGTCACGGCACAGATACGCAGTATTTT. It yields the protein CASSLRGHGTDTQYF. The chain combines TRBV7-8 with TRBJ2-3; no reliable D call. The V and J ends lost 2 bases and 1 base respectively, with 10 bases between them. The V gene's germline CDR1 is SGHVS and CDR2 FQNEAQ. This CDR3 region has 15 residues.

The V call is TRBV7-2, the J call TRBJ2-1, with TRBD2 identical over 8 bases. Germline CDR1 and CDR2: SGHTA and FQGNSA. This CDR3 region has 16 residues. V lost 6 bases, J lost 3 bases, and 10 bases stayed unmatched. The CDR3 nucleotides are TGTGCCAGCAGGATAAGAGCGGGAGAGCTCTACAATGAGCAGTTCTTC. Translation gives CASRIRAGELYNEQFF.